The entry that follows covers one T cell receptor beta chain sequence. Its antigen is currently not known. The record has no base qualities; no much larger clone is one base away. TCRbeta CDR3 regions were amplified from genomic DNA using the immunoSEQ Assay, a bias-controlled multiplex PCR. From the authors' description of their analysis: The number of nucleated cells in each sample was estimated by amplification of reference gene primers within the assay. Sequence reads were collapsed and filtered to measure the absolute abundance of every unique TCRbeta CDR3 rearrangement. Productive Simpson clonality was computed per sample as the square root of Simpson's diversity index over productive rearrangements. TCRdb retrieved this table from immuneACCESS and kept in-frame rearrangements only. Not all clones are present; in checked studies, unresolved V genes account for under half, and no reason is known for the remainder. The DNA was the basis for D and trimming; V, J and clone size are from that table. The sample has 150,000 to 200,000 clones on record, about 88% of them singletons. The top ten clones comprise about 2.5% of the sample.

This entry belongs to a study of blood T cell repertoires in COVID-19 (TCRdb year 2020). About the investigation overall: Collaborator samples came from the United States, Italy and Spain and covered acute and convalescent phases of COVID-19. The samples were drawn from the first 160 participants of the ongoing ImmuneRACE study and from 1,254 subjects provided by 6 global collaborators. A de-identified subject ID, COVID-19 status, age in years and sex were almost always included in the sample metadata. The repertoires were made available in a free public database intended to serve as a resource for research on the immune response to SARS-CoV-2. HLA class I and class II types, where available, came from metadata supplied by the sample provider rather than from assay-based typing. Deeply sampled blood TCRbeta repertoires from subjects exposed to, actively infected with, or recovered from COVID-19 were included in the dataset. The prospective study material was composed of cDNA or gDNA derived from T cells, B-cell-depleted T cells, or PBMCs. Broader findings and caveats from the paper: The quantity of clinical and demographic metadata differed by source and by participant and was supplied without curation.

The V and J ends are trimmed by 4 bases and 0 bases, leaving 13 bases between them. The CDR3 has 16 amino acids, counting the end cysteine and phenylalanine. Only the CDR3 DNA stays, 48 bases, in frame from base 1. CDR1 KGHSH and CDR2 LQKENI were looked up in the germline V gene. One collaborating source in Seattle enrolled patients during active infection and followed them longitudinally through the course of disease. The collaborating institutions used their own protocols to collect whole blood in K2EDTA tubes. For TCRbeta analysis, collaborators shipped samples as frozen whole blood, isolated PBMCs, or DNA extracted from either of those sample types.

The sample was peripheral blood. Rearrangement joined TRBV18 to TRBJ1-3; matching of 5 bases hints at TRBD1 as the D gene. The sequence was collected from a woman of 80 years or more with COVID-19, enrolled during active disease. The sequenced DNA is TGTGCCAGCTCACGAGGTAGAGACAGCTCTGGAAACACCATATATTTT. This yields the protein CASSRGRDSSGNTIYF.